This paragraph covers one T cell receptor (beta chain) sequence. Seattle patient enrollment occurred during active infection, with longitudinal follow-up thereafter. The data were obtained in a study of blood T cell repertoires in COVID-19. Study overall: Researchers got acute and convalescent COVID-19 samples from the United States, Italy and Spain. From T cells, B-cell-depleted T cells, or PBMCs came the material, which was cDNA or gDNA.

V was pared by 2 bases and J by 2 bases, with 8 bases of the junction left unmatched. Germline V gene lookup returns CDR1 MNHNS and CDR2 SASEGT. The CDR3 has 16 amino acids. Original handling: Amplification of reference gene primers was used by the study to estimate nucleated cell counts. The protocol was immunoSEQ multiplex PCR, while the TCRdb copy is restricted to in-frame clones and leaves out a portion. V and J calls and clone size are those listed in that table; D and trimming were worked out from the DNA. The sample has about 160,000 clones, around 85% seen once. The chain has TRBV6-1 and TRBJ2-7; TRBD1 matches at 8 bases. Material: peripheral blood. The clonotype comes from a man older than 75 with COVID-19, enrolled during active disease. The CDR3 protein is CASSERGGDRPYEQYF. DNA for the CDR3: TGTGCCAGCAGTGAAAGGGGCGGGGACAGGCCCTACGAGCAGTACTTC.